The source of this T cell receptor (beta chain) is a study of cytomegalovirus exposure and HLA in healthy donors. Study results and caveats: In an earlier analysis, in some 500 donors, most V segments appeared productive either ~90% or ~30% of the time.

Germline V gene sequence: CDR1 SGHRS, CDR2 YFSETQ. The V end lost 0 bases, the J end lost 0 bases, and 10 bases lay between the germline ends. The CDR3 spans 15 residues. As concerns this clone: Antigen specificity is unknown.

Researchers ran the PCR with 60 Vbeta and 13 Jbeta primers. Some clones are missing from TCRdb's copy, which holds only in-frame ones; the method was immunoSEQ multiplex PCR. Among 170,000 or so clones listed, over 80% were seen once. Material: PBMCs. The chain uses TRBV5-1 and TRBJ2-7; D possibly corresponds to TRBD2 (6 bases). The receptor was derived from a man aged 50-59 years in good health and CMV-seronegative. Here the CDR3 reads CASSLVLASSYEQYF. The CDR3 DNA follows: TGCGCCAGCAGCTTGGTTCTAGCGAGCTCCTACGAGCAGTACTTC.